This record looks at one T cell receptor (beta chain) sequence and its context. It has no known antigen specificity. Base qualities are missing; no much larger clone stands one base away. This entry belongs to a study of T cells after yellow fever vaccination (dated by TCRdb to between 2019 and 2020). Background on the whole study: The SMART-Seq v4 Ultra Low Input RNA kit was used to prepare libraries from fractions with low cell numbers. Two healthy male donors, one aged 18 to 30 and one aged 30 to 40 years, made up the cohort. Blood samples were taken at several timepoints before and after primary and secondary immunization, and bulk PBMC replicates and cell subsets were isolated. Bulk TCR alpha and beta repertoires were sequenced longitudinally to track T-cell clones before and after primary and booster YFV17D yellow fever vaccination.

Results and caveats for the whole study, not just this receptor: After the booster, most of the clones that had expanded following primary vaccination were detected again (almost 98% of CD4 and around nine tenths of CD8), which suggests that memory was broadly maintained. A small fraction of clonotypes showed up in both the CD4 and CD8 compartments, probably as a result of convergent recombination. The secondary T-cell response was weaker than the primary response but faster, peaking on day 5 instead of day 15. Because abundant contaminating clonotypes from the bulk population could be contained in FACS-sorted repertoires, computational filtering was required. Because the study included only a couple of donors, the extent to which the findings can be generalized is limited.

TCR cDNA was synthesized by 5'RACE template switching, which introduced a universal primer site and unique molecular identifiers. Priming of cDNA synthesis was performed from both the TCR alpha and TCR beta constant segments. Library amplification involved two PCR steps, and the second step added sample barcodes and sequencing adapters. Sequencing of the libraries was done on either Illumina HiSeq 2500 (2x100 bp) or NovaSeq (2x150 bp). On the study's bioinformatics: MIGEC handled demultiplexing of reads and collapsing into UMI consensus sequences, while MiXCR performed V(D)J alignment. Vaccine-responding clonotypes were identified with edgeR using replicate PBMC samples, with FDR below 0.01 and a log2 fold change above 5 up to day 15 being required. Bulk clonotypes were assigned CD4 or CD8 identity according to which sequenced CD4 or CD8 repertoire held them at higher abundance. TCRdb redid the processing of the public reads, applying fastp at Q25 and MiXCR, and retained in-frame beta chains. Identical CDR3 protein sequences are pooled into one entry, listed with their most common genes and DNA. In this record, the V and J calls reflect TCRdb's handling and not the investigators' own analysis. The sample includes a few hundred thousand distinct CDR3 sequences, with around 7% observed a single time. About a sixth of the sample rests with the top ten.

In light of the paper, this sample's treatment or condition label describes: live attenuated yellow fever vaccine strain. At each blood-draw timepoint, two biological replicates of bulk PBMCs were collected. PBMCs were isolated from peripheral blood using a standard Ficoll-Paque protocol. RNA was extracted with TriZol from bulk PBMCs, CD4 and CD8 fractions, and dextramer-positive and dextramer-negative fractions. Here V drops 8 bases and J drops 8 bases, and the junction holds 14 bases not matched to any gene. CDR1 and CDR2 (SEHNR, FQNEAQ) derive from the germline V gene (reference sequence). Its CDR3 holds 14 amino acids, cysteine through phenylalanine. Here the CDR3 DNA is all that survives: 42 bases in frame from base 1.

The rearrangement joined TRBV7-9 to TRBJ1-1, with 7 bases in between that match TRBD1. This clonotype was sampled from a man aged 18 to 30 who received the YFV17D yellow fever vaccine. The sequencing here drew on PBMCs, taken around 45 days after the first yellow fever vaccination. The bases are TGTGCCAGCGACGACAGGGAACAGCAAGACGAAGCTTTCTTT. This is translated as CASDDREQQDEAFF.